The T cell receptor (beta chain) under discussion was sequenced for a study of shared clonotypes between healthy human individuals. Generated by immunoSEQ multiplex PCR, the TCRdb table keeps only in-frame clones and is missing some. This sample has millions of clones; 85% to 95% occur once, and the top ten carry about 0.41%. The sequenced sample was naive CD4+ T cells from PBMCs. Subset indicated: CD45RA+ positively selected. This receptor was obtained from a man aged 18 to 30 in good health. Some clones in this sample may be carry-over from other donors' samples.

CDR3 loop: CASSEIGGRWGNTIYF. For the CDR3, the DNA is TGTGCCAGCAGTGAAATTGGAGGGCGGTGGGGAAACACCATATATTTT. This sequence joins TRBV6-1 and TRBJ1-3; D is undetermined. Trimming took off 2 bases at V and 4 bases at J, with 15 bases between the two ends. Germline CDR1 MNHNS, CDR2 SASEGT. CDR3 length equals 16 residues.